This T cell receptor beta chain was identified during a study of CD8 T cells in ankylosing spondylitis. Whole-study results and caveats: Relatively rare in peripheral blood, disease-linked clones were also CD8+.

MiXCR was run by TCRdb on the 5' RACE reads, yielding one entry per CDR3 protein. The repertoire holds 150,000 to 200,000 distinct CDR3 sequences, with 10% to 15% as singletons. Trimming removed 5 bases from V and 1 base from J, with 14 bases in between. This CDR3 is 15 amino acids long. Germline lookup yields CDR1 SGHAT and CDR2 FQNNGV. This clonotype was counted ten times or more. Its antigen is as yet unknown. The chain joins TRBV11-2 to TRBJ1-1, with a possible D match to TRBD1 (5 bases). This receptor was taken from a female donor with ankylosing spondylitis or in good health (not recorded which). Sequencing was done on a sample of blood, either unsorted or a sorted T cell fraction (not recorded which). In DNA, the CDR3 is TGTGCCAGCAGCAGTTGGGAGAGGGGGAACACTGAAGCTTTCTTT. Amino acids: CASSSWERGNTEAFF.